The 8 T cell receptor beta chains below come from one sample, sequenced in a study of T cells in Graves' hyperthyroidism and ophthalmopathy (dated by TCRdb to between 2017 and 2020). Receptor amplification or capture employed multiplex PCR. Sequencing took place on an Illumina HiSeq 2000. Amplification of TCR beta CDR3 regions was carried out from RNA transcripts. The first round of RT-PCR for the TCR CDR3 was performed with the HTBI primer set and the Qiagen OneStep RT-PCR kit. Using fastp at Q25 and MiXCR, TCRdb reprocessed the public reads and kept productive beta chains. Duplicate CDR3 protein sequences are folded into a single record with the most common DNA and genes. Here the sample has a few hundred thousand distinct CDR3 sequences; 15% to 20% occur a single time. The top ten hold 3.7% of the sample. The source material was blood. All receptors derive from a woman aged 18-29 years with Graves' hyperthyroidism.

The table lists this clonotype with many counts. The J gene is TRBJ1-1, the V gene TRBV10-3; no clear D. This CDR3 is 12 amino acids long. Trimming left V 6 bases short and J 0 bases short, with 5 bases between. The V gene's germline CDR1 is ENHRY and CDR2 SYGVKD. The CDR3 DNA reads TGTGCCATCAGATCGGTGAACACTGAAGCTTTCTTT. It specifies CAIRSVNTEAFF.

The rearrangement joins TRBV6-1 to TRBJ1-1; D unresolved. V was pared by 7 bases and J by 3 bases, with 15 bases between. Germline V gives CDR1 MNHNS, CDR2 SASEGT. The CDR3 contains 14 residues. The CDR3 sequence is CASNTGPWDTEAFF. The CDR3 DNA follows: TGTGCCAGCAATACCGGGCCGTGGGACACTGAAGCTTTCTTT.

The rearrangement links TRBV4-1 to TRBJ2-5, with 16 bases aligning to TRBD2. This CDR3 contains 20 residues. J lost 4 bases, V lost 3 bases, and 14 bases had no gene match. From germline, CDR1 is MGHRA and CDR2 YSYEKL. CDR3 loop: CASSQEGPGLAGGHIETQYF. CDR3 coding DNA: TGCGCCAGCAGCCAGGAAGGGCCGGGACTAGCGGGGGGGCATATAGAGACCCAGTACTTC.

This rearrangement joins TRBV20-1 to TRBJ1-2, with D possibly TRBD1 on 5 matching bases. The CDR3 has 14 residues. The germline gives CDR1 DFQATT, CDR2 SNEGSKA (reference sequence). The V end lost 0 bases, the J end lost 7 bases, and 15 bases lay between the germline ends. The CDR3: CSARDPGARGGYTF. In DNA, the CDR3 is TGCAGTGCTAGAGATCCCGGGGCTCGAGGTGGCTACACCTTC.

This clonotype was detected only a few times. The chain is built from TRBV29-1 and TRBJ1-1; tentative D call: TRBD1 (6 bases). The CDR3 is made up of 14 amino acids. CDR1 SQVTM and CDR2 ANQGSEA come from the germline V gene. V was clipped by 5 bases and J by 0 bases, with 13 bases between them. In nucleotides, the CDR3 is TGCAGCGTTTATCGGACAGTCCTGAACACTGAAGCTTTCTTT. This sequence encodes CSVYRTVLNTEAFF.

This clonotype was observed many times. The chain couples TRBV5-1 to TRBJ1-2; tentatively, D is TRBD1 (5 bases). V dropped 1 base and J dropped 10 bases, with 11 bases sitting between them. The CDR3 contains 12 residues. CDR1 is SGHRS and CDR2 is YFSETQ in the germline V gene. CDR3 sequence reads: CASSLPGPFYTF. In nucleotides, the CDR3 is TGCGCCAGCAGCTTGCCAGGGCCGTTCTACACCTTC.

This clonotype was seen ten or more times. The chain links TRBV20-1 to TRBJ1-1; 7 nucleotides line up with TRBD1. The ends lost 8 bases at V and 5 bases at J; junction bases unmatched: 11. This CDR3 spans 13 amino acids. Germline V gives CDR1 DFQATT, CDR2 SNEGSKA (reference sequence). CDR3 protein: CSPGRDSGTEAFF. The CDR3 bases are TGCAGTCCTGGCCGGGACAGCGGGACTGAAGCTTTCTTT.

This clonotype was recorded many times. This chain joins TRBV5-1 and TRBJ2-7; no firm D call. From germline, CDR1 is SGHRS and CDR2 YFSETQ. Trimming shortened V by 0 bases and J by 4 bases, and 20 bases separated the two germline ends. This CDR3 has 17 amino acids. The CDR3 nucleotides are TGCGCCAGCAGCTTGGAAGCCTGGGCCGGACGGCCATACGAGCAGTACTTC. Translation gives CASSLEAWAGRPYEQYF.